The rows below give T cell receptor beta chains drawn from one sample of a study of blood T cell repertoires in COVID-19. Assay: immunoSEQ multiplex PCR; the TCRdb copy retains only in-frame clones and omits some. Of approximately 210,000 clones listed, roughly three quarters were seen once; the top ten hold about a sixth. The sample was PBMCs or T cells enriched from blood (not recorded which). The receptors were gathered from a woman in her 50s with acute COVID-19. Each CDR3 is given with its conserved first and last residue. The D gene is left open where the match is weak. Clone size is stated in some rows and not others, as once, few, many or a class when expanded.

CDR3: CASPLGQGYNSPLHF
DNA: TGTGCCTCCCCCCTTGGACAGGGATATAATTCACCCCTCCACTTT
J: TRBJ1-6
V: TRBV24-1
D: TRBD1
size: few

CDR3: CASSIAGDSLNTEAFF
DNA: TGTGCCAGTAGTATAGCCGGGGACAGCTTGAACACTGAAGCTTTCTTT
J: TRBJ1-1
V: TRBV19
D: TRBD1
size: -

CDR3: CASSPPGQGVSNIQYF
DNA: TGTGCCAGCTCACCACCGGGACAGGGGGTTTCGAACATTCAGTACTTC
J: TRBJ2-4
V: TRBV18
D: TRBD1
size: many

CDR3: CASSPTTGGVAEAFF
DNA: TGTGCCAGCAGCCCAACGACAGGGGGGGTCGCTGAAGCTTTCTTT
J: TRBJ1-1
V: TRBV5-6
D: TRBD1
size: -

CDR3: CASSPTRTDTQYF
DNA: TGTGCCAGCAGCCCGACTCGCACAGATACGCAGTATTTT
J: TRBJ2-3
V: TRBV3-1/TRBV3-2
D: -
size: -

CDR3: CASRKGASNEKLFF
DNA: TGCGCCAGCAGGAAGGGGGCGTCTAATGAAAAACTGTTTTTT
J: TRBJ1-4
V: TRBV5-1
D: TRBD1
size: -

CDR3: CASSRPGQGMNTEAFF
DNA: TGTGCCAGCAGCCGGCCGGGACAGGGGATGAACACTGAAGCTTTCTTT
J: TRBJ1-1
V: TRBV7-2
D: TRBD1
size: once

CDR3: CASSPRGENTEAFF
DNA: TGTGCCAGCAGTCCCAGGGGTGAGAACACTGAAGCTTTCTTT
J: TRBJ1-1
V: TRBV6-6
D: -
size: -

CDR3: CASSQRYTEAFF
DNA: TGTGCCAGCAGCCAGCGGTACACTGAAGCTTTCTTT
J: TRBJ1-1
V: TRBV3-1/TRBV3-2
D: -
size: -

CDR3: CATSDRSNQPQHF
DNA: TGTGCCACCTCGGACAGGAGCAATCAGCCCCAGCATTTT
J: TRBJ1-5
V: TRBV24-1
D: TRBD1
size: -

CDR3: CASSTTGGAGPLHF
DNA: TGTGCCAGTAGTACGACAGGGGGGGCCGGACCCCTCCACTTT
J: TRBJ1-6
V: TRBV19
D: TRBD1
size: -

CDR3: CASSWDTGTVNTEAFF
DNA: TGTGCCAGCAGCTGGGATACCGGGACAGTAAACACTGAAGCTTTCTTT
J: TRBJ1-1
V: TRBV5-6
D: TRBD1
size: -

CDR3: CASSYSSGGGGNEQFF
DNA: TGTGCCAGCAGTTACTCGTCAGGTGGGGGCGGCAATGAGCAGTTCTTC
J: TRBJ2-1
V: TRBV6-5
D: -
size: -

CDR3: CASSLSKNTEAFF
DNA: TGCGCCAGCAGCTTAAGCAAGAACACTGAAGCTTTCTTT
J: TRBJ1-1
V: TRBV5-1
D: -
size: few

CDR3: CASSLRGTEAFF
DNA: TGCGCCAGCAGCCTTCGGGGAACTGAAGCTTTCTTT
J: TRBJ1-1
V: TRBV4-3
D: -
size: -

CDR3: CASSSGTSGGLYNEQFF
DNA: TGCGCCAGCAGCTCTGGGACTAGCGGGGGTCTATACAATGAGCAGTTCTTC
J: TRBJ2-1
V: TRBV5-1
D: TRBD2
size: -

CDR3: CASSLAPGQKGGYTF
DNA: TGTGCCAGCAGCTTAGCCCCCGGACAAAAGGGTGGCTACACCTTC
J: TRBJ1-2
V: TRBV7-3
D: -
size: -

CDR3: CASSQSGAYNEQFF
DNA: TGCGCCAGCAGCCAAAGCGGGGCTTACAATGAGCAGTTCTTC
J: TRBJ2-1
V: TRBV4-1
D: TRBD2
size: -

CDR3: CATSDARDRLRGYTF
DNA: TGTGCCACCAGTGATGCCCGGGACAGGTTACGCGGCTACACCTTC
J: TRBJ1-2
V: TRBV24-1
D: TRBD1
size: few

CDR3: CASREGQNNQPQHF
DNA: TGTGCCAGTAGGGAGGGGCAGAACAATCAGCCCCAGCATTTT
J: TRBJ1-5
V: TRBV19
D: -
size: -

CDR3: CASSTELAGRNEQFF
DNA: TGTGCCAGCTCAACAGAACTAGCGGGGCGCAATGAGCAGTTCTTC
J: TRBJ2-1
V: TRBV18
D: TRBD2
size: few

CDR3: CASSEFVGQTNTEAFF
DNA: TGTGCCAGCAGTGAATTCGTGGGACAGACGAACACTGAAGCTTTCTTT
J: TRBJ1-1
V: TRBV6-1
D: TRBD1
size: many

CDR3: CASSVQGREKLFF
DNA: TGTGCCAGCAGTGTCCAGGGCAGGGAAAAACTGTTTTTT
J: TRBJ1-4
V: TRBV2
D: -
size: -

CDR3: CASSLISYGYTF
DNA: TGTGCCAGCAGCTTAATCAGCTATGGCTACACCTTC
J: TRBJ1-2
V: TRBV7-2
D: -
size: -

CDR3: CASSQDSPSAGVGTDTQYF
DNA: TGCGCCAGCAGCCAAGATTCCCCATCAGCGGGGGTGGGCACAGATACGCAGTATTTT
J: TRBJ2-3
V: TRBV4-3
D: TRBD2
size: -

CDR3: CASSQTGVRNTIYF
DNA: TGTGCCAGCAGCCAGACAGGGGTCAGAAACACCATATATTTT
J: TRBJ1-3
V: TRBV7-6
D: TRBD1
size: -

CDR3: CASSLVLADGGTDTQYF
DNA: TGTGCCAGCAGCTTAGTCCTAGCGGACGGGGGTACAGATACGCAGTATTTT
J: TRBJ2-3
V: TRBV11-2
D: TRBD2
size: -

CDR3: CASSRPDRGYNSPLHF
DNA: TGTGCCAGCAGTCGCCCGGACCGGGGGTATAATTCACCCCTCCACTTT
J: TRBJ1-6
V: TRBV28
D: -
size: -

CDR3: CASSYEATYNEQFF
DNA: TGTGCCAGCAGTTATGAGGCCACCTACAATGAGCAGTTCTTC
J: TRBJ2-1
V: TRBV6-5
D: -
size: -

CDR3: CASSGGGGTYGYTF
DNA: TGTGCCAGCAGCGGCGGCGGGGGCACCTATGGCTACACCTTC
J: TRBJ1-2
V: TRBV5-4
D: -
size: few

CDR3: CASVHADLNQPQHF
DNA: TGTGCCAGCGTGCACGCGGATCTAAATCAGCCCCAGCATTTT
J: TRBJ1-5
V: TRBV6-5
D: -
size: -

CDR3: CASISSFTAGGGQPQHF
DNA: TGTGCCAGTATAAGCAGTTTTACGGCAGGGGGCGGGCAGCCCCAGCATTTT
J: TRBJ1-5
V: TRBV19
D: TRBD1
size: -

CDR3: CASSTRGAGTGELFF
DNA: TGTGCCAGCAGCACCAGGGGGGCTGGGACCGGGGAGCTGTTTTTT
J: TRBJ2-2
V: TRBV7-8
D: -
size: few

CDR3: CASSLRTSGPGELFF
DNA: TGCGCCAGCAGCTTACGGACTAGCGGTCCCGGGGAGCTGTTTTTT
J: TRBJ2-2
V: TRBV5-1
D: TRBD2
size: -

CDR3: CASSGTTSGGATAKNIQYF
DNA: TGTGCCAGCAGCGGCACGACTAGCGGGGGGGCCACGGCCAAAAACATTCAGTACTTC
J: TRBJ2-4
V: TRBV5-4
D: TRBD2
size: -

CDR3: CASTGGRFGGEKLFF
DNA: TGTGCCAGTACAGGGGGCCGGTTTGGCGGAGAAAAACTGTTTTTT
J: TRBJ1-4
V: TRBV19
D: TRBD1
size: -

CDR3: CASSFSGTGGPQETQYF
DNA: TGTGCCAGCAGCTTTTCCGGGACAGGGGGTCCACAAGAGACCCAGTACTTC
J: TRBJ2-5
V: TRBV5-8
D: TRBD1
size: -

CDR3: CASSSSDQPQHF
DNA: TGTGCCAGCAGCAGTTCAGATCAGCCCCAGCATTTT
J: TRBJ1-5
V: TRBV3-1/TRBV3-2
D: -
size: -

CDR3: CASDRGGLVYGYTF
DNA: TGTGCCAGCGACCGGGGGGGGCTGGTCTATGGCTACACCTTC
J: TRBJ1-2
V: TRBV28
D: -
size: -

CDR3: CASSKPEASSPLHF
DNA: TGTGCCAGCAGTAAGCCAGAGGCCAGTTCACCCCTCCACTTT
J: TRBJ1-6
V: TRBV28
D: -
size: -

CDR3: CASSLSQGGAFF
DNA: TGTGCCAGCAGTTTAAGCCAGGGAGGGGCTTTCTTT
J: TRBJ1-1
V: TRBV12-3/TRBV12-4
D: -
size: -

CDR3: CASSEQGNGNTIYF
DNA: TGTGCCAGCAGCGAACAGGGAAATGGAAACACCATATATTTT
J: TRBJ1-3
V: TRBV7-9
D: -
size: -

CDR3: CASSVTGAPNEKLFF
DNA: TGTGCCAGCAGCGTGACAGGGGCACCAAATGAAAAACTGTTTTTT
J: TRBJ1-4
V: TRBV9
D: TRBD1
size: -

CDR3: CASREWTGEETQYF
DNA: TGTGCCAGCAGGGAATGGACAGGGGAAGAGACCCAGTACTTC
J: TRBJ2-5
V: TRBV9
D: TRBD1
size: -

CDR3: CASSLQVSEAFF
DNA: TGTGCCAGCAGCTTACAGGTTTCCGAAGCTTTCTTT
J: TRBJ1-1
V: TRBV5-4
D: -
size: -

CDR3: CASAVQGANYGYTF
DNA: TGTGCCAGTGCAGTACAGGGAGCGAACTATGGCTACACCTTC
J: TRBJ1-2
V: TRBV19
D: -
size: -

CDR3: CASSFPGQGSGELFF
DNA: TGTGCCAGCAGTTTCCCCGGACAGGGGTCCGGGGAGCTGTTTTTT
J: TRBJ2-2
V: TRBV27
D: TRBD1
size: -

CDR3: CAWNPGSNAGNTIYF
DNA: TGTGCCTGGAACCCCGGGTCCAACGCTGGAAACACCATATATTTT
J: TRBJ1-3
V: TRBV30
D: -
size: -

CDR3: CASDGQGLRTEAFF
DNA: TGTGCCAGCGACGGACAGGGGCTGCGCACTGAAGCTTTCTTT
J: TRBJ1-1
V: TRBV6-5
D: TRBD1
size: -

CDR3: CASSLSENGGAGGYTF
DNA: TGTGCCAGCAGCTTATCGGAGAATGGAGGGGCGGGTGGCTACACCTTC
J: TRBJ1-2
V: TRBV7-9
D: -
size: -

CDR3: CASSPGQGFTEAFF
DNA: TGTGCCAGCTCACCGGGACAGGGATTCACTGAAGCTTTCTTT
J: TRBJ1-1
V: TRBV18
D: TRBD1
size: -

CDR3: CASSPRDRTDTQYF
DNA: TGTGCCAGCAGTCCTAGGGACAGAACAGATACGCAGTATTTT
J: TRBJ2-3
V: TRBV6-5
D: TRBD1
size: -

CDR3: CASSFRGFDTQYF
DNA: TGTGCCAGCAGTTTTAGAGGTTTCGATACGCAGTATTTT
J: TRBJ2-3
V: TRBV28
D: -
size: few

CDR3: CASSEQGQGWYGYTF
DNA: TGTGCCAGCAGTGAACAGGGACAGGGATGGTATGGCTACACCTTC
J: TRBJ1-2
V: TRBV2
D: TRBD1
size: -

CDR3: CASRTGVRSSKLFF
DNA: TGTGCCAGCCGTACAGGGGTTCGGTCTTCCAAACTGTTTTTT
J: TRBJ1-4
V: TRBV2
D: TRBD1
size: -

CDR3: CASSLNGLGGRETQYF
DNA: TGTGCCAGCAGCTTAAATGGGCTAGGGGGTAGGGAGACCCAGTACTTC
J: TRBJ2-5
V: TRBV7-6
D: -
size: -

CDR3: CASRLQGETQYF
DNA: TGTGCCAGCAGACTTCAGGGAGAGACCCAGTACTTC
J: TRBJ2-5
V: TRBV3-1/TRBV3-2
D: -
size: few

CDR3: CASSNPTGGLETQYF
DNA: TGTGCCAGCAGTAACCCGACAGGGGGGCTCGAGACCCAGTACTTC
J: TRBJ2-5
V: TRBV7-9
D: TRBD1
size: -